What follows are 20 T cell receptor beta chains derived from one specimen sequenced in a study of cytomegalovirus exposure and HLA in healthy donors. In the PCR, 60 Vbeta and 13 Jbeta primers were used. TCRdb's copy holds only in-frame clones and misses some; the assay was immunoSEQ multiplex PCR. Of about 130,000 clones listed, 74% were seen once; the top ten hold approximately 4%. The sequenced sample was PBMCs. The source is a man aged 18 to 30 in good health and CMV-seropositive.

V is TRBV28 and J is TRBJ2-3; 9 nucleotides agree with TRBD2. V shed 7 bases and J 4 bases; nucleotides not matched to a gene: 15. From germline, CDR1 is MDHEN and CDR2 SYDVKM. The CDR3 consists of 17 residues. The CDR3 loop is CASTFPLAGNEADTQYF. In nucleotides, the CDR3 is TGTGCCAGCACCTTCCCGCTAGCGGGAAATGAAGCAGATACGCAGTATTTT.

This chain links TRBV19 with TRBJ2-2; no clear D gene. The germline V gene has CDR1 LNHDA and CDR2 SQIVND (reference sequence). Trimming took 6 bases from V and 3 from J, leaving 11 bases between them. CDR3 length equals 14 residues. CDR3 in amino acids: CASRVGFYTGELFF. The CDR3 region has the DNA TGTGCCAGTAGGGTCGGGTTCTACACCGGGGAGCTGTTTTTT.

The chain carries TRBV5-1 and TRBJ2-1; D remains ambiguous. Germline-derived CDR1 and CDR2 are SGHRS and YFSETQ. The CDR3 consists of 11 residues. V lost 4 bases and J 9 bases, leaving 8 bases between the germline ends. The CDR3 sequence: CASSPSGEQFF. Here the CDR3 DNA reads TGCGCCAGCAGCCCCTCGGGTGAGCAGTTCTTC. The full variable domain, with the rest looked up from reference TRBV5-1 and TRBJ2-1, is KAGVTQTPRYLIKTRGQQVTLSCSPISGHRSVSWYQQTPGQGLQFLFEYFSETQRNKGNFPGRFSGRQFSNSRSEMNVSTLELGDSALYLCASSPSGEQFFGPGTRLTVL.

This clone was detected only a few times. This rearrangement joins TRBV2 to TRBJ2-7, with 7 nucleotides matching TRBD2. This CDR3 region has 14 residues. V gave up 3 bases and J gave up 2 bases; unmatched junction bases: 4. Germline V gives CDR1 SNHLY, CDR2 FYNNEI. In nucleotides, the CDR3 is TGTGCCAGCAGTGATAGACTAGCCACCTACGAGCAGTACTTC. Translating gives CASSDRLATYEQYF.

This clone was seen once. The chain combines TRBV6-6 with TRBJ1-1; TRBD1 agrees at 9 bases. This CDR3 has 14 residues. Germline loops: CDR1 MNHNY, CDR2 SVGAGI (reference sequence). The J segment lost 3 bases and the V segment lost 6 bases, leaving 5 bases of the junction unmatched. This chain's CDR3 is CASRTGGYDTEAFF. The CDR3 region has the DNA TGTGCCAGCAGGACAGGGGGGTACGACACTGAAGCTTTCTTT.

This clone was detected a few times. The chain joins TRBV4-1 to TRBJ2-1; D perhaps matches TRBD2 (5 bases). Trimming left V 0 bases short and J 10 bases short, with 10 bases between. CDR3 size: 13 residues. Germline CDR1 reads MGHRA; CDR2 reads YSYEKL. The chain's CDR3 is CASSQDHQREQFF. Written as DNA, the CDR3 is TGCGCCAGCAGCCAAGATCATCAGCGGGAGCAGTTCTTC.

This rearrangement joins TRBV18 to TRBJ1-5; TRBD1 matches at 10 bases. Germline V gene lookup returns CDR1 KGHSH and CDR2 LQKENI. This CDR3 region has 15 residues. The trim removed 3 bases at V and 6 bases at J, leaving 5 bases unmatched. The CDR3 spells CASSPWTGGVQPQHF. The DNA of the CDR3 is TGTGCCAGCTCACCCTGGACAGGGGGAGTTCAGCCCCAGCATTTT.

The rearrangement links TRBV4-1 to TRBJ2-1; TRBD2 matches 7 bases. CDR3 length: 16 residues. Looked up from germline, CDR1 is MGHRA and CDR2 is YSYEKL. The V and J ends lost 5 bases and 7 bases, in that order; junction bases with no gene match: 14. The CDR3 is CASSVAGTTFGNEQFF. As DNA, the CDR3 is TGCGCCAGCAGCGTAGCCGGGACTACCTTCGGGAATGAGCAGTTCTTC.

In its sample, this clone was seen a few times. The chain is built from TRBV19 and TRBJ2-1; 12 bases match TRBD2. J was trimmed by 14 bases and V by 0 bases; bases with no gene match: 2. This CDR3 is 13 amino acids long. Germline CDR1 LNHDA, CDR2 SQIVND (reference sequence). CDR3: CASSIETSGRKFF. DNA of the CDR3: TGTGCCAGTAGTATAGAAACTAGCGGGAGGAAGTTCTTC.

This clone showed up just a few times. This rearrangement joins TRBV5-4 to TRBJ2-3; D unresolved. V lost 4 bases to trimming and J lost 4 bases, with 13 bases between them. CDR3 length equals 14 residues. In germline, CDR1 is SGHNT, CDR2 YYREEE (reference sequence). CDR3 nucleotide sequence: TGTGCCAGCAGCCAAAACCCAACGGCAGATACGCAGTATTTT. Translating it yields CASSQNPTADTQYF.

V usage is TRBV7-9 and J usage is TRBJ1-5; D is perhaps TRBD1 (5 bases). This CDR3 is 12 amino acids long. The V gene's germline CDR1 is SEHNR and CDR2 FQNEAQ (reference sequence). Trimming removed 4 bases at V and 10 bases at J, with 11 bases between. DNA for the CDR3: TGTGCCAGCAGCTCCCCGGGGGGACCCCAGCATTTT. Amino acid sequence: CASSSPGGPQHF. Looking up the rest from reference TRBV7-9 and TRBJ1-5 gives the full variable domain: DTGVSQNPRHKITKRGQNVTFRCDPISEHNRLYWYRQTLGQGPEFLTYFQNEAQLEKSRLLSDRFSAERPKGSFSTLEIQRTEQGDSAMYLCASSSPGGPQHFGDGTRLSIL.

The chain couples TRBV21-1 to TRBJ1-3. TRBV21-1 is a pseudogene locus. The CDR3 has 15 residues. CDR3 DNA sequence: TGTGCCAGCAGCCCCCGCGCGGGGCGCAGAAACACCATATATTTT. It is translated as CASSPRAGRRNTIYF.

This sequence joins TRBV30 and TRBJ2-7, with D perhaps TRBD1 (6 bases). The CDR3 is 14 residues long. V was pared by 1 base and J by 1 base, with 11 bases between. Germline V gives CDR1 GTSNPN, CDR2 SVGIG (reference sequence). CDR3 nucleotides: TGTGCCTGGAGTGGGACAGTCCATTCCTACGAGCAGTACTTC. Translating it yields CAWSGTVHSYEQYF.

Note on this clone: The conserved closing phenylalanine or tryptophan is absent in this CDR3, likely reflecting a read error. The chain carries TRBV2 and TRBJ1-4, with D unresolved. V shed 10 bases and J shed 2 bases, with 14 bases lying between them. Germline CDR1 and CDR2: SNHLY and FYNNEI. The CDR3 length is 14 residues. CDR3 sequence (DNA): TGTGCCACCGGCCTTTTATGGACTAATGAAAAACTGTTTGTT. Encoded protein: CATGLLWTNEKLFV.

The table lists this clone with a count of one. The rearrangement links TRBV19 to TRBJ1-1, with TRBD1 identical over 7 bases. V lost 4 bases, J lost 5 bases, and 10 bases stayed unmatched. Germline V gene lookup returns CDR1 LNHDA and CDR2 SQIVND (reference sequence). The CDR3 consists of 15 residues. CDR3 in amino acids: CASSTRPQGGTEAFF. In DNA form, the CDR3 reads TGTGCCAGTAGTACTAGACCCCAGGGGGGTACTGAAGCTTTCTTT. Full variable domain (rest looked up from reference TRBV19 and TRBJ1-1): DGGITQSPKYLFRKEGQNVTLSCEQNLNHDAMYWYRQDPGQGLRLIYYSQIVNDFQKGDIAEGYSVSREKKESFPLTVTSAQKNPTAFYLCASSTRPQGGTEAFFGQGTRLTVV.

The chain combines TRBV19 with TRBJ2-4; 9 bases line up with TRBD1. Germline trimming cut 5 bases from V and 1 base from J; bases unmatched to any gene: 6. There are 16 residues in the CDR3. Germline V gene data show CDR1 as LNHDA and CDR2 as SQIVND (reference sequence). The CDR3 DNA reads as TGTGCCAGTAGTGAACAGGGGGCAGGGGCCAAAAACATTCAGTACTTC. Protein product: CASSEQGAGAKNIQYF. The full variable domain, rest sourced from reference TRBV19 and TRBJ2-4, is DGGITQSPKYLFRKEGQNVTLSCEQNLNHDAMYWYRQDPGQGLRLIYYSQIVNDFQKGDIAEGYSVSREKKESFPLTVTSAQKNPTAFYLCASSEQGAGAKNIQYFGAGTRLSVL.

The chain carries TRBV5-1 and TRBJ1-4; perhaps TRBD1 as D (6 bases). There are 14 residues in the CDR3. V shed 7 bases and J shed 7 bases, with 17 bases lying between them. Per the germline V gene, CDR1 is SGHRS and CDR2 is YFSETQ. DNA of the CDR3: TGCGCCAGCGGAACCGGGACATCGACTGAAAAACTGTTTTTT. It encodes CASGTGTSTEKLFF.

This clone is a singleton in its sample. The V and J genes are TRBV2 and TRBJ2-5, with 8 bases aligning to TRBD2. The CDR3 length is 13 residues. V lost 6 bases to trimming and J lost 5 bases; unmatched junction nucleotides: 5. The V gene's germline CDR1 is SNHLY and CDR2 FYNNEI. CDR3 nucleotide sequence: TGTGCCAGCAGCGGGGGGGCTTGGGAGACCCAGTACTTC. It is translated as CASSGGAWETQYF.

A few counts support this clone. The CDR3: CASSVRQGGQPQHF. The CDR3 DNA reads as TGCGCCAGCAGCGTCCGACAGGGCGGTCAGCCCCAGCATTTT. The chain uses TRBV4-1 and TRBJ1-5, with 7 bases that match TRBD1. Per germline, CDR1 MGHRA and CDR2 YSYEKL. The CDR3 consists of 14 residues. The ends lost 5 bases at V and 6 bases at J; junction bases unmatched: 7.

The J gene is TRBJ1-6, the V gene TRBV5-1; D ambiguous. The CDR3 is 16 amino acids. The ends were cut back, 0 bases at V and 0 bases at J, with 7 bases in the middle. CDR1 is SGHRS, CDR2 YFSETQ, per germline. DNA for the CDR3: TGCGCCAGCAGCTTGGTAGCTAGCTCCTATAATTCACCCCTCCACTTT. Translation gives CASSLVASSYNSPLHF.